This TCR beta chain comes out of a study of early T cells in non-severe SARS-CoV-2 infection. Trimming removed 5 bases from V and 0 bases from J, with 11 bases in between. The germline gives CDR1 SGHTA, CDR2 FQGNSA. The CDR3 covers 15 residues. A remark on this clonotype: Its matching antigen is unknown.

Tagging with unique molecular identifiers was applied to individual cDNA molecules. TCRdb called the 5' RACE reads again in MiXCR, with one record for every CDR3 protein. The table records fewer than 75,000 distinct CDR3 sequences, roughly 18% of them present only once. Study-wide results and caveats: Comparison of clonotypes with VDJdb favored anti-spike CD8 responses while missing private and CD4 specificities.

The receptor was isolated from an adult who was a healthcare worker with PCR-confirmed SARS-CoV-2 infection or an uninfected control (not recorded which). Sequenced material: whole blood, taken at baseline. The rearrangement links TRBV7-2 to TRBJ2-1; D assignment may be TRBD1 or TRBD2 (5 bases each). The CDR3 sequence is CASSRDPSSYNEQFF. In DNA form, the CDR3 reads TGTGCCAGCAGCCGGGACCCGAGCTCCTACAATGAGCAGTTCTTC.